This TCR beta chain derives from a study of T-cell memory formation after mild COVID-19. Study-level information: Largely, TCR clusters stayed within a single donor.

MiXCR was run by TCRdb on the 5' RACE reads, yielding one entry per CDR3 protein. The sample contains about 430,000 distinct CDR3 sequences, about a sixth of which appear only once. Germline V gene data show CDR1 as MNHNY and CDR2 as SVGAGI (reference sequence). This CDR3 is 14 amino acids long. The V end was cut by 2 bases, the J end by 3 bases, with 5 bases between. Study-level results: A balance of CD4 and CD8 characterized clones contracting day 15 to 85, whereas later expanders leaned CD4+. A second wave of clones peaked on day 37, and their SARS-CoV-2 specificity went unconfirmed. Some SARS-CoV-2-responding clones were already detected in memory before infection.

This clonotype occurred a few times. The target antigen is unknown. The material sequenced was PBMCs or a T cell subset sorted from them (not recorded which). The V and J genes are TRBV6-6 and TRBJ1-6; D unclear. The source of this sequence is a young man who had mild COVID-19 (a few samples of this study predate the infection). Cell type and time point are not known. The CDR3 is CASSYQDYNSPLHF. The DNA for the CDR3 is TGTGCCAGCAGTTACCAAGACTATAATTCACCCCTCCACTTT.